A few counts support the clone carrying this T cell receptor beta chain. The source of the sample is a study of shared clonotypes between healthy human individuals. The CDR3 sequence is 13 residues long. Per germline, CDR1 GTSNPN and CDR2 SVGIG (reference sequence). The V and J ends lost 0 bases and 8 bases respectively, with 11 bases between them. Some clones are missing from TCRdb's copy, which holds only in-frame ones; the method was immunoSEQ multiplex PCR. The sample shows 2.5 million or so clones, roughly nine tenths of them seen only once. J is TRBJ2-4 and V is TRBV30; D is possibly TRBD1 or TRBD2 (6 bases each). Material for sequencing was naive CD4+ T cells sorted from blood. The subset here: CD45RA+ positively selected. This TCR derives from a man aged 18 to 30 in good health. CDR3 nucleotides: TGTGCCTGGAGTGTAGGGGGGTTCGACATTCAGTACTTC. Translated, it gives CAWSVGGFDIQYF. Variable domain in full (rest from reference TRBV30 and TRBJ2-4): SQTIHQWPATLVQPVGSPLSLECTVEGTSNPNLYWYRQAAGRGLQLLFYSVGIGQISSEVPQNLSASRPQDRQFILSSKKLLLSDSGFYLCAWSVGGFDIQYFGAGTRLSVL.